The 21 T cell receptor beta chains in this list originate from one sample, sequenced in a study of blood T cell repertoires in COVID-19. Sequenced by immunoSEQ multiplex PCR; TCRdb stores in-frame clones only, minus some. The sample shows fewer than 350,000 clones, about 91% of them seen only once. The sequenced sample consisted of peripheral blood. These receptors were obtained from a woman aged 30 to 39 with COVID-19, enrolled during active disease.

The J gene is TRBJ1-1, the V gene TRBV19, with TRBD1 as a possible D gene (5 bases). This CDR3 has 15 residues. V was clipped by 2 bases and J by 5 bases, with 15 bases between them. Germline CDR1 LNHDA, CDR2 SQIVND (reference sequence). CDR3 DNA sequence: TGTGCCAGTAGTATATCCATGGGGTCAGGGACTGAAGCTTTCTTT. This encodes CASSISMGSGTEAFF.

The chain recombines TRBV9 with TRBJ2-3; 8 nucleotides agree with TRBD2. The germline CDR1 and CDR2 sequences are SGDLS and YYNGEE. J gave up 2 bases and V 3 bases, and 8 bases lay outside the gene matches. CDR3 length: 16 residues. The CDR3 loop reads CASSAYTGGITDTQYF. CDR3 nucleotide sequence: TGTGCCAGCAGCGCCTACACGGGGGGGATCACAGATACGCAGTATTTT.

The V call is TRBV4-3, the J call TRBJ1-5; D not certain. Trimming removed 1 base from V and 7 bases from J, with 14 bases in between. Per germline, CDR1 LGHNA and CDR2 YSLEER. The CDR3 has 15 residues. DNA for the CDR3: TGCGCCAGCAGCCAAGCCTGGACTGCTAGACAGCCCCAGCATTTT. This translates into CASSQAWTARQPQHF.

This chain links TRBV6-5 with TRBJ2-5; 12 nucleotides align to TRBD2. CDR1 and CDR2 (germline): MNHEY, SVGAGI. J gave up 1 base and V 6 bases, and 3 bases lay outside the gene matches. The CDR3 extends over 15 amino acids. Here the CDR3 DNA reads TGTGCCAGCAGGACTAGCGGGGGAACCCAAGAGACCCAGTACTTC. Translating gives CASRTSGGTQETQYF.

The rearrangement links TRBV20-1 to TRBJ1-1; D may be TRBD1 (5 bases). The V end was cut by 3 bases, the J end by 4 bases, with 12 bases between. The CDR3 runs 13 residues. Germline loops: CDR1 DFQATT, CDR2 SNEGSKA (reference sequence). The CDR3 reads CSASFGGGTEAFF. Written as DNA, the CDR3 is TGCAGTGCTAGTTTCGGGGGAGGCACTGAAGCTTTCTTT.

The chain has TRBV19 and TRBJ1-5; D remains unclear. Germline CDR1 reads LNHDA; CDR2 reads SQIVND (reference sequence). The CDR3 is 14 amino acids. The ends were cut back, 7 bases at V and 4 bases at J, with 14 bases in the middle. The CDR3 region is CASKNPNRNQPQHF. DNA for the CDR3: TGTGCCAGTAAAAACCCAAACCGGAATCAGCCCCAGCATTTT.

J is TRBJ2-5 and V is TRBV4-2; perhaps TRBD1 as D (5 bases). Germline CDR1 and CDR2: LGHNA and YNFKEQ. V lost 1 base to trimming and J lost 2 bases, with 8 bases between them. The CDR3 extends over 14 amino acids. Here the CDR3 reads CASSQVDRQETQYF. The CDR3, as DNA: TGTGCCAGCAGCCAAGTTGACAGACAAGAGACCCAGTACTTC.

The rearrangement joins TRBV5-6 to TRBJ2-4, with D maybe TRBD1 (6 bases). The CDR3 spans 15 residues. CDR1 and CDR2 from the germline V gene are SGHDT and YYEEEE. Trimming pared 0 bases from V and 10 bases from J, leaving 17 bases between. The CDR3 reads CASSLEGRGAGIQYF. CDR3 nucleotides: TGTGCCAGCAGCTTGGAGGGCAGGGGCGCGGGTATTCAGTACTTC.

The J gene is TRBJ2-1, the V gene TRBV28, with D uncertain. The CDR3 is 13 residues long. Per germline, CDR1 MDHEN and CDR2 SYDVKM. V was trimmed by 4 bases and J by 3 bases, leaving 7 bases between them. In nucleotides, the CDR3 is TGTGCCAGCAGTTCTCTAGTCTACAATGAGCAGTTCTTC. As protein: CASSSLVYNEQFF.

The chain combines TRBV15 with TRBJ1-1; 11 nucleotides align to TRBD1. V shed 1 base, J shed 2 bases, and the junction held 3 bases outside the gene matches. The germline V gene has CDR1 LNHNV and CDR2 YYDKDF (reference sequence). The CDR3 is 16 residues long. The CDR3: CATSRGTGGRNTEAFF. In DNA form, the CDR3 reads TGTGCCACCAGCAGAGGGACAGGGGGCCGAAACACTGAAGCTTTCTTT. Combining the CDR3 with reference TRBV15 and TRBJ1-1 gives the whole variable domain DAMVIQNPRYQVTQFGKPVTLSCSQTLNHNVMYWYQQKSSQAPKLLFHYYDKDFNNEADTPDNFQSRRPNTSFCFLDIRSPGLGDTAMYLCATSRGTGGRNTEAFFGQGTRLTVV.

V usage is TRBV2 and J usage is TRBJ2-2; 7 bases match TRBD1. V dropped 6 bases and J dropped 3; count of bases not matched to a gene: 1. The CDR3 runs to 13 residues. Germline CDR1 SNHLY, CDR2 FYNNEI. CDR3 sequence: CASRGQYTGELFF. In DNA form, the CDR3 reads TGTGCCAGCAGGGGACAGTACACCGGGGAGCTGTTTTTT.

The V gene is TRBV18, the J gene TRBJ1-4, with 10 positions matching TRBD1. Germline loops: CDR1 KGHSH, CDR2 LQKENI. Trimming took 5 bases from V and 5 from J; bases not matched to a gene: 11. This CDR3 spans 17 amino acids. Written as DNA, the CDR3 is TGTGCCAGCTCAGGGACAGGGGCCAGAAATTCGAATGAAAAACTGTTTTTT. Protein sequence: CASSGTGARNSNEKLFF. The entire variable domain, with the rest obtained from reference TRBV18 and TRBJ1-4, is as follows: NAGVMQNPRHLVRRRGQEARLRCSPMKGHSHVYWYRQLPEEGLKFMVYLQKENIIDESGMPKERFSAEFPKEGPSILRIQQVVRGDSAAYFCASSGTGARNSNEKLFFGSGTQLSVL.

Remarks on this clone: This specimen includes other DNA sequences encoding the same CDR3. The chain links TRBV27 to TRBJ2-1; 8 nucleotides align to TRBD1. CDR3 length: 14 residues. J gave up 3 bases and V 2 bases, and 0 bases lay outside the gene matches. Per germline, CDR1 MNHEY and CDR2 SMNVEV (reference sequence). The CDR3 here is CASSLGTGYNEQFF. CDR3 coding DNA: TGTGCCAGCAGTTTAGGGACAGGCTACAATGAGCAGTTCTTC.

This sequence joins TRBV11-2 and TRBJ1-2; 9 nucleotides line up with TRBD1. Germline CDR1 is SGHAT and CDR2 is FQNNGV. The CDR3 consists of 15 residues. The ends lost 6 bases at V and 4 bases at J; junction bases unmatched: 9. The CDR3 spells CASRHSGTGSYGYTF. In DNA, the CDR3 is TGTGCCAGCAGACATTCCGGGACAGGGTCCTATGGCTACACCTTC.

In this sample, this clone turned up many times. Other DNA sequences from this sample encode an identical CDR3 as well. The chain joins TRBV5-6 to TRBJ2-3, with D hard to call. Germline CDR1 SGHDT, CDR2 YYEEEE. The CDR3 has 15 amino acids. Trimming cost V 0 bases and J 1 base, with 9 bases left between them. CDR3 DNA sequence: TGTGCCAGCAGCTTGGCGGGTTTCGGCACAGATACGCAGTATTTT. It encodes CASSLAGFGTDTQYF.

The chain employs TRBV9 and TRBJ1-4; TRBD1 agrees at 7 bases. The CDR3 sequence is 14 residues long. Losses at the gene ends were 0 bases for V and 7 bases for J; bases not matched to a gene: 3. Germline loops: CDR1 SGDLS, CDR2 YYNGEE. The CDR3 bases are TGTGCCAGCAGCGTAGACAGGGGAGGTGAAAAACTGTTTTTT. Residues: CASSVDRGGEKLFF.

This clone was found once. This chain links TRBV6-1 with TRBJ2-3; maybe TRBD2 (6 bases). With 0 bases removed from V and 1 base from J, the gap between germline ends came to 14 bases. Germline values: CDR1 MNHNS, CDR2 SASEGT. The CDR3 is 17 amino acids. The DNA of the CDR3 is TGTGCCAGCAGTGAAGCGCGCGGCTGGGAGGGCACAGATACGCAGTATTTT. Translated, it gives CASSEARGWEGTDTQYF.

In DNA, the CDR3 is TGTGCCAGCAGCATTGGGGACACAACTAATGAAAAACTGTTTTTT. This gives the protein CASSIGDTTNEKLFF. This chain joins TRBV5-8 and TRBJ1-4; TRBD1 might be the D (6 bases). Germline V gives CDR1 SGHTS, CDR2 YDEGEE. Trimming took 4 bases from V and 0 from J, leaving 10 bases between them. This CDR3 region has 15 residues.

The gene calls are TRBV2 and TRBJ1-2; D not resolved. The CDR3 sequence is 14 residues long. Trimming left V 2 bases short and J 1 base short, with 8 bases between. The germline V gene encodes CDR1 SNHLY and CDR2 FYNNEI. The CDR3 reads CASSETGDNYGYTF. CDR3 DNA sequence: TGTGCCAGCAGTGAAACGGGTGATAACTATGGCTACACCTTC.

The chain carries TRBV6-5 and TRBJ1-1, with D possibly matching TRBD1 (5 bases). Germline V gene data show CDR1 as MNHEY and CDR2 as SVGAGI. V was shortened by 10 bases and J by 3 bases, with 18 bases between the two germline ends. CDR3 size: 14 residues. In DNA form, the CDR3 reads TGTGCCACCCGCTCCAACCAAGGGGACACTGAAGCTTTCTTT. Protein product: CATRSNQGDTEAFF.

The chain carries TRBV5-1 and TRBJ1-4, with a tentative D call TRBD1 (6 bases). Germline V gives CDR1 SGHRS, CDR2 YFSETQ. V gave up 0 bases and J gave up 8 bases, with 11 bases separating them. This CDR3 contains 14 residues. CDR3 in amino acids: CASSLDREGEKLFF. The CDR3 nucleotides read TGCGCCAGCAGCTTGGACAGGGAGGGCGAAAAACTGTTTTTT.